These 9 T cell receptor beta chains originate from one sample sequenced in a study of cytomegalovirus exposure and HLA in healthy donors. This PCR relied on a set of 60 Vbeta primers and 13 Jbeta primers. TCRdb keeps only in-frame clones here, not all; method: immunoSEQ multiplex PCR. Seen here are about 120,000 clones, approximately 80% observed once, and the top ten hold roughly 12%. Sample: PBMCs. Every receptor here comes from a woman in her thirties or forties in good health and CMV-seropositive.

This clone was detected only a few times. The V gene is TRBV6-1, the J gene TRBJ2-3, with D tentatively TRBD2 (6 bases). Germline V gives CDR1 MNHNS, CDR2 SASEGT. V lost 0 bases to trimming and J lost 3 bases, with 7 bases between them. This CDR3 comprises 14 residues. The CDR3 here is CASSEAGGTDTQYF. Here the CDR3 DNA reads TGTGCCAGCAGTGAAGCGGGAGGAACAGATACGCAGTATTTT.

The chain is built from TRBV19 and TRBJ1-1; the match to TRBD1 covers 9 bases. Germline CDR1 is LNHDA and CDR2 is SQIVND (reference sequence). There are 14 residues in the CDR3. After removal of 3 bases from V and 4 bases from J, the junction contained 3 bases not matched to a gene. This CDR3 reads CASSILTGGTEAFF. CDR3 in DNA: TGTGCCAGTAGTATTTTGACAGGGGGCACTGAAGCTTTCTTT.

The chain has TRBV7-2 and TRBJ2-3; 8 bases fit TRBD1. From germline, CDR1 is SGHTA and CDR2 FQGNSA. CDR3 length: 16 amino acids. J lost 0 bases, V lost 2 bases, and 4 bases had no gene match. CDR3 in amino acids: CASSLRQGASTDTQYF. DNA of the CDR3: TGTGCCAGCAGCTTACGGCAGGGGGCGAGCACAGATACGCAGTATTTT.

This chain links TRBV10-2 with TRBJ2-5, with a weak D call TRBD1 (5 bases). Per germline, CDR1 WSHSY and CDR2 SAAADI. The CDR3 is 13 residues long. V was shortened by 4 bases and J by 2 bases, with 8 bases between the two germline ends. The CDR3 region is CASSGQMQETQYF. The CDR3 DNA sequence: TGCGCCAGCAGTGGACAGATGCAAGAGACCCAGTACTTC.

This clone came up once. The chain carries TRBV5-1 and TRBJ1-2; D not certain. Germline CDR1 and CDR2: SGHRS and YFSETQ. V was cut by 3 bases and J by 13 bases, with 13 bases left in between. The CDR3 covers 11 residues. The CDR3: CASSSDIRPTF. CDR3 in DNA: TGCGCCAGCAGCTCCGACATAAGGCCCACCTTC.

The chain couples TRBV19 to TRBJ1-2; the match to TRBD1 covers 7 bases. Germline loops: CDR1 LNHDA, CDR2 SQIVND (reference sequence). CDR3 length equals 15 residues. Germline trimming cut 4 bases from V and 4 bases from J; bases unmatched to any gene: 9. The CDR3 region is CASSTLDRFSYGYTF. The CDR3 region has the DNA TGTGCCAGTAGTACCTTGGACAGGTTCAGCTATGGCTACACCTTC.

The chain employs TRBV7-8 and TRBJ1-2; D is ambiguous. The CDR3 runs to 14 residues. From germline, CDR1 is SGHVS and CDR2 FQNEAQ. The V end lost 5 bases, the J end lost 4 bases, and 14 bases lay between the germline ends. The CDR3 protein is CASSPSGSGYGYTF. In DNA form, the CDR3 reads TGTGCCAGCAGCCCAAGTGGGAGTGGCTATGGCTACACCTTC.

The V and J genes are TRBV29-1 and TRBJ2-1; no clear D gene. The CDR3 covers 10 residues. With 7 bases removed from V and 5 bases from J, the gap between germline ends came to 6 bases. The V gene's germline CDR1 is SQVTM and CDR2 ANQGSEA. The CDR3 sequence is CSAFHNEQFF. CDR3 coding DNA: TGCAGCGCCTTCCACAATGAGCAGTTCTTC.

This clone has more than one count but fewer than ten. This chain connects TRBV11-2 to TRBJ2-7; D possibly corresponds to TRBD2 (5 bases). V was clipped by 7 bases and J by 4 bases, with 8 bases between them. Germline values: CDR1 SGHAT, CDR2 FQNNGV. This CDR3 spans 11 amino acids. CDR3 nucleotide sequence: TGTGCCAGCACCGAGGGTTACGAGCAGTACTTC. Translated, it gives CASTEGYEQYF.